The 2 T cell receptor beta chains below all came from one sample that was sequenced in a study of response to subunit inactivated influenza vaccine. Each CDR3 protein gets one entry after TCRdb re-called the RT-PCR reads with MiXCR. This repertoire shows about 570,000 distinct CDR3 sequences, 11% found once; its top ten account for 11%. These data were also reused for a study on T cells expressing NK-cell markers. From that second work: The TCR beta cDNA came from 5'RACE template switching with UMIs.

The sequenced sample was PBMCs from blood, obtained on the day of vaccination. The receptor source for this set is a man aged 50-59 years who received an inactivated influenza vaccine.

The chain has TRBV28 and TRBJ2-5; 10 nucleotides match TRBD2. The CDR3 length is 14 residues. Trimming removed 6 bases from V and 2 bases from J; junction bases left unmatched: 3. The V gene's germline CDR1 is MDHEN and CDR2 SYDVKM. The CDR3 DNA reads TGTGCCAGCAGCCGAGCGGGAGGGCAAGAGACCCAGTACTTC. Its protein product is CASSRAGGQETQYF.

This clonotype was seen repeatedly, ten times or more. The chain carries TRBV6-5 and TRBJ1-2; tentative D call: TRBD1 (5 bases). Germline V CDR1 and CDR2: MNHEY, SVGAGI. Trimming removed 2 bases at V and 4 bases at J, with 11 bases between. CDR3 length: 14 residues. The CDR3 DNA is TGTGCCAGCAGTTACCGGGGGATAGGCTATGGCTACACCTTC. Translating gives CASSYRGIGYGYTF.